These 17 T cell receptor beta chains originate from one sample sequenced in a study of blood T cell repertoires in COVID-19. The table came from immunoSEQ multiplex PCR; TCRdb's copy has only in-frame clones and leaves some out. The sample has around 190,000 clones; about three quarters are singletons. Sequencing used peripheral blood. The receptors were gathered from a woman in her forties or fifties with active or convalescent COVID-19.

The gene calls are TRBV6-5 and TRBJ2-5; 10 positions match TRBD1. Germline V CDR1 and CDR2: MNHEY, SVGAGI. J lost 4 bases, V lost 7 bases, and 6 bases had no gene match. The length of the CDR3 is 14 residues. The CDR3 spells CASILTGGAETQYF. CDR3 nucleotides: TGTGCCAGCATCTTGACAGGGGGCGCAGAGACCCAGTACTTC.

V is TRBV20-1 and J is TRBJ2-1; 16 bases map to TRBD2. The trim removed 3 bases at V and 8 bases at J, leaving 4 bases unmatched. This CDR3 is built from 15 residues. Germline V gives CDR1 DFQATT, CDR2 SNEGSKA (reference sequence). CDR3 region: CSASEGLAGGDEQFF. The CDR3 DNA is TGCAGTGCTAGTGAGGGACTAGCGGGGGGGGATGAGCAGTTCTTC.

The V call is TRBV28, the J call TRBJ2-5; 9 bases are shared with TRBD2. The ends lost 6 bases at V and 2 bases at J; junction bases unmatched: 10. Germline values: CDR1 MDHEN, CDR2 SYDVKM. The CDR3 sequence is 16 residues long. CDR3 sequence (DNA): TGTGCCAGCAGCGACCCCCTGGCGGGAGGGCAAGAGACCCAGTACTTC. Translated: CASSDPLAGGQETQYF. Full variable domain (rest looked up from reference TRBV28 and TRBJ2-5): DVKVTQSSRYLVKRTGEKVFLECVQDMDHENMFWYRQDPGLGLRLIYFSYDVKMKEKGDIPEGYSVSREKKERFSLILESASTNQTSMYLCASSDPLAGGQETQYFGPGTRLLVL.

This clone was observed once. V is TRBV7-9 and J is TRBJ2-1; D is unclear. Per the germline V gene, CDR1 is SEHNR and CDR2 is FQNEAQ (reference sequence). The length of the CDR3 is 12 residues. The germline V and J ends were trimmed by 3 bases and 8 bases, with 8 bases remaining between them. CDR3: CASSLSPYEQFF. In DNA form, the CDR3 reads TGTGCCAGCAGCTTGTCTCCCTATGAGCAGTTCTTC.

The chain joins TRBV28 to TRBJ1-6; no definite D call. The CDR3 has 14 residues. Trimming stripped 3 bases from V and 7 bases from J, with 10 bases between. Germline-derived CDR1 and CDR2 are MDHEN and SYDVKM. The CDR3 DNA reads TGTGCCAGCAGTTTGGCACGCGGCAATTCACCCCTCCACTTT. It translates to CASSLARGNSPLHF.

This rearrangement joins TRBV7-9 to TRBJ2-5, with D maybe TRBD1 (5 bases). The CDR3 consists of 15 residues. CDR1 SEHNR and CDR2 FQNEAQ come from the germline V gene (reference sequence). Trimming pared 1 base from V and 2 bases from J, leaving 11 bases between. DNA for the CDR3: TGTGCCAGCAGCTTAGGTTTGGGGCAGCAAGAGACCCAGTACTTC. It is translated as CASSLGLGQQETQYF.

The CDR3 DNA sequence: TGTGCCAGCAGCCCCCTAGCGGGAGGGTACAATGAGCAGTTCTTC. It specifies CASSPLAGGYNEQFF. This rearrangement joins TRBV7-7 to TRBJ2-1, with TRBD2 identical over 12 bases. Germline V gene sequence: CDR1 SSHAT, CDR2 FNYEAQ (reference sequence). The V gene end was trimmed by 5 bases and the J gene end by 4 bases; junction bases not matched to a gene: 3. The length of the CDR3 is 15 residues.

This clone showed up just once. The chain recombines TRBV11-2 with TRBJ2-7; TRBD1 aligns across 7 bases. The CDR3 covers 15 residues. The V segment lost 0 bases and the J segment 4 bases; nucleotides outside the gene matches: 6. CDR1 and CDR2 from the germline V gene are SGHAT and FQNNGV. The CDR3 DNA reads as TGTGCCAGCAGCTTAGACCGGGACAGCGGTTACGAGCAGTACTTC. Translated: CASSLDRDSGYEQYF.

Only one count was recorded for this clone. This CDR3 reads CATRPRGIGGYTF. CDR3 bases: TGTGCGACGAGGCCCAGGGGGATTGGTGGCTACACCTTC. The chain employs TRBV5-8 and TRBJ1-2; TRBD1 matches at 7 bases. The length of the CDR3 is 13 residues. The germline CDR1 and CDR2 sequences are SGHTS and YDEGEE.

This CDR3 is CASSIVGGNYGYTF. CDR3 in DNA: TGTGCCAGTAGTATAGTCGGGGGGAACTATGGCTACACCTTC. This chain uses TRBV19 with TRBJ1-2, with D possibly being TRBD1 (5 bases). The V end was cut by 1 base, the J end by 2 bases, with 8 bases between. This CDR3 contains 14 residues. Germline V CDR1 and CDR2: LNHDA, SQIVND (reference sequence).

This chain uses TRBV28 with TRBJ1-2; TRBD1 matches 8 bases. J was trimmed by 4 bases and V by 6 bases; bases with no gene match: 13. Germline V gives CDR1 MDHEN, CDR2 SYDVKM. This CDR3 spans 16 amino acids. The CDR3 DNA follows: TGTGCCAGCAGAGTTCAGGAACAGGGGGGCCGCTATGGCTACACCTTC. It is translated as CASRVQEQGGRYGYTF.

This chain connects TRBV3-1 (or the pseudogene TRBV3-2) to TRBJ1-2, with 10 bases matching TRBD1. CDR1 and CDR2 (germline): LGHDT, YNNKEL (reference sequence). The ends lost 5 bases at V and 0 bases at J; junction bases unmatched: 3. The CDR3 spans 15 residues. The CDR3 loop is CASSTGTGANYGYTF. The DNA for the CDR3 is TGTGCCAGCAGCACCGGGACAGGGGCTAACTATGGCTACACCTTC.

The chain employs TRBV7-2 and TRBJ2-7; 9 bases are shared with TRBD1. CDR3 length: 15 amino acids. Looked up from germline, CDR1 is SGHTA and CDR2 is FQGNSA. Losses at the gene ends were 5 bases for V and 0 bases for J; bases not matched to a gene: 5. The CDR3 DNA sequence: TGTGCCAGCAGCCGGGACAGGGCGAGCTCCTACGAGCAGTACTTC. It encodes CASSRDRASSYEQYF.

The DNA for the CDR3 is TGTGCCAGCAGCTTGTCGGGAGGCCAAGAGACCCAGTACTTC. Protein sequence: CASSLSGGQETQYF. V usage is TRBV5-4 and J usage is TRBJ2-5; 7 bases map to TRBD2. CDR1 and CDR2 from the germline V gene are SGHNT and YYREEE (reference sequence). Germline trimming cut 1 base from V and 1 base from J; bases unmatched to any gene: 1. The CDR3 loop spans 14 amino acids.

The gene calls are TRBV24-1 and TRBJ1-1, with D perhaps TRBD1 (5 bases). This CDR3 is built from 14 residues. Trimming left V 2 bases short and J 0 bases short, with 6 bases between. The germline CDR1 and CDR2 sequences are KGHDR and SFDVKD. The CDR3 here is CATSDSGMNTEAFF. In DNA form, the CDR3 reads TGTGCCACCAGTGATTCAGGGATGAACACTGAAGCTTTCTTT.

This chain joins TRBV10-2 and TRBJ2-2; TRBD2 agrees at 10 bases. This CDR3 spans 14 amino acids. V was pared by 10 bases and J by 1 base, with 3 bases of the junction left unmatched. Germline values: CDR1 WSHSY, CDR2 SAAADI. The CDR3 here is CAIRTSGNTGELFF. The CDR3 coding sequence is TGCGCCATTCGGACTAGCGGGAACACCGGGGAGCTGTTTTTT.

The chain has TRBV7-2 and TRBJ2-1; TRBD1 matches 8 bases. The V gene's germline CDR1 is SGHTA and CDR2 FQGNSA. The junction had 10 bases not matched to a gene; V was cut back by 0 bases and J by 12 bases. The length of the CDR3 is 15 residues. As DNA, the CDR3 is TGTGCCAGCAGCTTAGCAGCCCACAGGGGGGAGAGGCAGTTCTTC. This encodes CASSLAAHRGERQFF.